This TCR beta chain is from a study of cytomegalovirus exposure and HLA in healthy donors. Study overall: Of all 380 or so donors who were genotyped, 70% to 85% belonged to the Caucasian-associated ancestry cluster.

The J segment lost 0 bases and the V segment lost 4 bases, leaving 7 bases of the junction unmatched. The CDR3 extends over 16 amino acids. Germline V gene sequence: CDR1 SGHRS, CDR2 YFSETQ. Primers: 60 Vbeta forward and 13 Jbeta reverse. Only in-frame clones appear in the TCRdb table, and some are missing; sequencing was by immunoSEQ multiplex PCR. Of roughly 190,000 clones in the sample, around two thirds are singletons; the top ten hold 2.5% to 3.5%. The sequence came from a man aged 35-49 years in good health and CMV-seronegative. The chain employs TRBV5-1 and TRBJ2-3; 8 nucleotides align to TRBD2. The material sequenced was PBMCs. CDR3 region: CASSPGLVFSTDTQYF. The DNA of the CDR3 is TGCGCCAGCAGCCCGGGACTAGTTTTTAGCACAGATACGCAGTATTTT.